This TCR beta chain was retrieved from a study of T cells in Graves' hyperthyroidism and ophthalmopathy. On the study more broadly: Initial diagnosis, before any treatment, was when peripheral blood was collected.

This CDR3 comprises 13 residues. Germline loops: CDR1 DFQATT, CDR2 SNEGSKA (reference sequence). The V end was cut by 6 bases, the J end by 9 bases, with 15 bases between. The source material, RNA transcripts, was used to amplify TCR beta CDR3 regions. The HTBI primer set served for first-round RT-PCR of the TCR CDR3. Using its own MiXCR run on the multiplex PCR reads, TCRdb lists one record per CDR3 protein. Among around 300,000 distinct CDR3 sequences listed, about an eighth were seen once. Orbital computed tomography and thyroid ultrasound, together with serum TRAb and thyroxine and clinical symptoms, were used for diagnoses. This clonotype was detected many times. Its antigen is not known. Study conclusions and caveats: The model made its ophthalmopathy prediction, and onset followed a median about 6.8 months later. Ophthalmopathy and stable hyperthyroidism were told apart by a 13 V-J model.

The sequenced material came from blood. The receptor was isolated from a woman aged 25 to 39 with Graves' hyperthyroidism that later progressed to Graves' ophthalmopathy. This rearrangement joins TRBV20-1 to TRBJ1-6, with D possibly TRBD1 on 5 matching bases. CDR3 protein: CSAMTEMGSPLHF. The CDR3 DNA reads TGCAGTGCCATGACAGAAATGGGTTCACCCCTCCACTTT.